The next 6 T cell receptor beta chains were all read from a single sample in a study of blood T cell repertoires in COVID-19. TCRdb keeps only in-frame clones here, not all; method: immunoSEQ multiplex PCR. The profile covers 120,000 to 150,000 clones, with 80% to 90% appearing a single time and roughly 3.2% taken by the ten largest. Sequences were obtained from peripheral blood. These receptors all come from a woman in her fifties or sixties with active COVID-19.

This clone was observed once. CDR3 sequence (DNA): TGTGCCAGCAGGCCACCGGGACTGCCCTACGAGCAGTACTTC. As protein: CASRPPGLPYEQYF. V gene TRBV6-5 combines with J gene TRBJ2-7; a possible D gene is TRBD2 (6 bases). Germline V lookup: CDR1 MNHEY, CDR2 SVGAGI. V was cut by 6 bases and J by 2 bases, with 14 bases left in between. The CDR3 spans 14 residues.

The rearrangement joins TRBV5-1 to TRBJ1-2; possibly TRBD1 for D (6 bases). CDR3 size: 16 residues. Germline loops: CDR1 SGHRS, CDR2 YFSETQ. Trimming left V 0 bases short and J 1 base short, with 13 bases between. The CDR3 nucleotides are TGCGCCAGCAGCTTGGCTGGGGGGGGCCTTAACTATGGCTACACCTTC. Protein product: CASSLAGGGLNYGYTF. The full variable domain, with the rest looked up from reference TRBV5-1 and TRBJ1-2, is KAGVTQTPRYLIKTRGQQVTLSCSPISGHRSVSWYQQTPGQGLQFLFEYFSETQRNKGNFPGRFSGRQFSNSRSEMNVSTLELGDSALYLCASSLAGGGLNYGYTFGSGTRLTVV.

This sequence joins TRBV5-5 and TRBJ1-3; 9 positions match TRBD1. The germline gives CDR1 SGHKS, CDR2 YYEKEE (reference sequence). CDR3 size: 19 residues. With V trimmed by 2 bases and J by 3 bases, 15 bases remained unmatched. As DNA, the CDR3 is TGTGCCAGCAGCTTTGCAGATCCCGGGACAGGGTTTGGTGGAAACACCATATATTTT. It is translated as CASSFADPGTGFGGNTIYF.

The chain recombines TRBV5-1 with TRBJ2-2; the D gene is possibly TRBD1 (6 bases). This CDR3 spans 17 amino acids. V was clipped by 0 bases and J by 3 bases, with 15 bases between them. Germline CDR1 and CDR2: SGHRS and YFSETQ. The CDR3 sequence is CASSLGWTDGDTGELFF. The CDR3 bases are TGCGCCAGCAGCTTGGGTTGGACAGACGGTGACACCGGGGAGCTGTTTTTT. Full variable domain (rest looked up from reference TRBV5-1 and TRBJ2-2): KAGVTQTPRYLIKTRGQQVTLSCSPISGHRSVSWYQQTPGQGLQFLFEYFSETQRNKGNFPGRFSGRQFSNSRSEMNVSTLELGDSALYLCASSLGWTDGDTGELFFGEGSRLTVL.

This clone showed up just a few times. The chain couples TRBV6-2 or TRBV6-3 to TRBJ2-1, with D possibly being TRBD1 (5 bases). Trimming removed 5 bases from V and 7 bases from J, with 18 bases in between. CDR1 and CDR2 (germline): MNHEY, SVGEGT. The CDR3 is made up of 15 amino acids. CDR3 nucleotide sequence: TGTGCCAGCAGTGGGGCTCTGAGGAGAGGAAATGAGCAGTTCTTC. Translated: CASSGALRRGNEQFF.

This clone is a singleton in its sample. This CDR3 is CASSIGHQGPDTQYF. The CDR3 DNA reads TGTGCCAGCAGCATTGGACATCAGGGGCCAGATACGCAGTATTTT. The chain uses TRBV9 and TRBJ2-3; D might be TRBD1 (6 bases). There are 15 residues in the CDR3. V was cut by 4 bases and J by 4 bases, with 16 bases left in between. The germline V gene has CDR1 SGDLS and CDR2 YYNGEE.